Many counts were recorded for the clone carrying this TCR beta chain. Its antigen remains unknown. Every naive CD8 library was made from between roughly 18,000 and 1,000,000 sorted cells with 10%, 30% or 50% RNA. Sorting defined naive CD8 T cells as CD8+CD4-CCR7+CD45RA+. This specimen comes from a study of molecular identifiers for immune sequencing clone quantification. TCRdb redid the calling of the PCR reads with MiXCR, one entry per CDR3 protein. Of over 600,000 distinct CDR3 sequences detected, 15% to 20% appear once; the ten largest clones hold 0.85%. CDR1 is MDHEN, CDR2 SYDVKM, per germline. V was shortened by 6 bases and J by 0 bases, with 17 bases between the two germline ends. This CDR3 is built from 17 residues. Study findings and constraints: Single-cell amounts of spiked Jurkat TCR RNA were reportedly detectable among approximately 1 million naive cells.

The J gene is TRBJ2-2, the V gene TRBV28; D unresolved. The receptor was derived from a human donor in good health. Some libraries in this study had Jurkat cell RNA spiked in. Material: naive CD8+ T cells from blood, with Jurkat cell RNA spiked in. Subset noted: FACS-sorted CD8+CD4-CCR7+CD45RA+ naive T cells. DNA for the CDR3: TGTGCCAGCAGAGTGCCGCGTTTGGAACCGAACACCGGGGAGCTGTTTTTT. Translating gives CASRVPRLEPNTGELFF.